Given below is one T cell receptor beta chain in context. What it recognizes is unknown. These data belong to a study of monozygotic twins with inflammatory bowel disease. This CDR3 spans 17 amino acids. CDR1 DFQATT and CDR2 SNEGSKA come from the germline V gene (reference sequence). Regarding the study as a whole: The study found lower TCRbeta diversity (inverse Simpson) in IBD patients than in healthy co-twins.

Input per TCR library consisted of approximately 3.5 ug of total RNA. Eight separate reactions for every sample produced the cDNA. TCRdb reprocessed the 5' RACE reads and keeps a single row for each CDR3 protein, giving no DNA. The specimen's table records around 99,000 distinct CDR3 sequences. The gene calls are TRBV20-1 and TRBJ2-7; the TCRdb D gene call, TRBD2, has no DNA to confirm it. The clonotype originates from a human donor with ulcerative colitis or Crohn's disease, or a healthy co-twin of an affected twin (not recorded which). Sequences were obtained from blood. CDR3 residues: CSASPPSGGAFAYEQYF.